A selection of T cell receptor beta chains follows, all from one sample in a study of cytomegalovirus exposure and HLA in healthy donors. Sequencing was performed with immunoSEQ multiplex PCR; in TCRdb, only in-frame clones are kept and a portion is missing. The sample has under 150,000 clones; about 80% are singletons. Specimen: PBMCs. The origin of the receptors is a woman in her thirties or forties in good health and CMV-seropositive. Both conserved end residues are part of each CDR3. The D gene is left open where the match is weak. Clone size, where shown, is once, few, many, or a class for clones that have expanded.

V	size	J	D	DNA	CDR3
TRBV5-1	-	TRBJ1-3	-	TGCGCCAGCAGCTTGGCAGGGAGGTCTGGAAACGCCATATATTTT	CASSLAGRSGNAIYF
TRBV28	-	TRBJ2-1	TRBD2	TGTGCCAGCAGAACGATTAGCGGGAGACGGAATGAGCAGTTCTTC	CASRTISGRRNEQFF
TRBV2	-	TRBJ1-2	TRBD1	TGTGCCAGCAGCGGACAGGGAACCAACTATGGCTACACCTTC	CASSGQGTNYGYTF
TRBV30	-	TRBJ2-3	-	TGTGCCTGGAGTCATAAACGCGGACTGGCAGAAAGCACAGATACGCAGTATTTT	CAWSHKRGLAESTDTQYF
TRBV2	-	TRBJ1-4	-	TGTGCCAGCAGTGCCAGACAGGACCCCAGGGAAAAACTGTTTTTT	CASSARQDPREKLFF
TRBV7-2	once	TRBJ2-3	TRBD2	TGTGCCAGCAGCTTAGCGGGCAGGCTAGCGGGGAGGGATACGCAGTATTTT	CASSLAGRLAGRDTQYF
TRBV27	-	TRBJ2-1	TRBD2	TGTGCCAGCAGTCCGGGACTAACGGAGGGGTTCGATGAGCAGTTCTTC	CASSPGLTEGFDEQFF
TRBV18	-	TRBJ1-1	TRBD1	TGTGCCAGCTCCATCCAGGGACAGGGAGGCACTGAAGCTTTCTTT	CASSIQGQGGTEAFF
TRBV11-2	-	TRBJ2-5	-	TGTGCCAGCAGCTTAGACCCCGGTCTTTCAGGAGAGACCCAGTACTTC	CASSLDPGLSGETQYF
TRBV19	-	TRBJ2-7	-	TGTGCCAGCCGTGGCACAACCTACGAGCAGTACTTC	CASRGTTYEQYF
TRBV7-8	-	TRBJ1-5	-	TGTGCCAGCAGCTTAGCCTGGACACCGAGGAGCAATCAGCCCCAGCATTTT	CASSLAWTPRSNQPQHF
TRBV18	once	TRBJ1-2	-	TGTGCCAGCTCACCACCAAGTCGGGGAAACTATGGCTACACCTTC	CASSPPSRGNYGYTF
TRBV6-6	-	TRBJ2-7	TRBD2	TGTGCCAGCAGTTCCCGTACCTCTAGCGGAGAGCAGTACTTC	CASSSRTSSGEQYF
TRBV5-4	-	TRBJ2-7	TRBD2	TGTGCCAGCAGCTTGGGGGCGGGGGGTGGTTCCTACGAGCAGTACTTC	CASSLGAGGGSYEQYF
TRBV15	few	TRBJ1-2	-	TGTGCCACCAGCAGAGATCTAGGTCGAAACTATGGCTACACCTTC	CATSRDLGRNYGYTF
TRBV18	-	TRBJ2-7	TRBD1	TGTGCCAGCCAAGGGACAGACTACGAGCAGTACTTC	CASQGTDYEQYF
TRBV7-2	-	TRBJ2-5	TRBD2	TGTGCCAGCAGCTCTTCGGGACTAGCGGGAGAGACCCAGTACTTC	CASSSSGLAGETQYF
TRBV5-5	-	TRBJ1-2	-	TGTGCCAGCAGCTTGGGGGGAACAGGGCCCTATGGCTACACCTTC	CASSLGGTGPYGYTF
TRBV5-1	-	TRBJ2-7	TRBD1	TGCGCCAGCACCGGAGACAGGGGCCCCTACGAGCAGTACTTC	CASTGDRGPYEQYF
TRBV11-2	few	TRBJ2-2	-	TGTGCCAGCAGCTTAGACTCCCCGGGGACCGGGGAGCTGTTTTTT	CASSLDSPGTGELFF
TRBV5-4	once	TRBJ2-2	TRBD1	TGTGCCAGCAGCGACAGGGGGCGCACCGGGGAGCTGTTTTTT	CASSDRGRTGELFF
TRBV27	few	TRBJ2-5	-	TGTGCCAGCAGGCCTGCAGGGTTCGGGACCCAGTACTTC	CASRPAGFGTQYF
TRBV11-2	-	TRBJ2-2	-	TGTGCCAGCAGCTCGAATCGAGTGACCGGGGAGCTGTTTTTT	CASSSNRVTGELFF
TRBV5-8	-	TRBJ2-1	TRBD2	TGTGCCAGCAGGAGACTAGCGGGAGATGTTGATGAGCAGTTCTTC	CASRRLAGDVDEQFF
TRBV5-1	-	TRBJ2-6	TRBD1	TGCGCCAGCAGCTTGAGTCCCGGGACAGGGGTTACTGGGGCCAACGTCCTGACTTTC	CASSLSPGTGVTGANVLTF
TRBV18	-	TRBJ1-5	-	TGTGCCAGCTCACTAGCGACAGGGCCCCAGCATTTT	CASSLATGPQHF